The 13 T cell receptor beta chains presented below share a single source sample, sequenced in a study of T cell changes during pregnancy in multiple sclerosis. The method was immunoSEQ multiplex PCR; TCRdb's version includes in-frame clones alone and lacks a portion of them. The sample shows about 40,000 clones, 90% to 95% of them seen only once. The sequenced sample was CD4+ T cells from peripheral blood mononuclear cells, obtained after pregnancy. The receptors derive from a female donor with multiple sclerosis, enrolled in a pregnancy study.

V usage is TRBV19 and J usage is TRBJ1-5; D unclear. Germline assignment: CDR1 LNHDA and CDR2 SQIVND (reference sequence). The V and J ends lost 0 bases and 0 bases respectively, with 18 bases between them. CDR3 length: 19 amino acids. CDR3 nucleotide sequence: TGTGCCAGTAGTATAGATACAAGAGAAGGAGAAGCTAGCAATCAGCCCCAGCATTTT. This translates into CASSIDTREGEASNQPQHF.

The chain carries TRBV7-6 and TRBJ1-5; 7 nucleotides agree with TRBD1. The CDR3 loop spans 13 amino acids. Germline V lookup: CDR1 SGHVS, CDR2 FNYEAQ. The V and J ends lost 5 bases and 5 bases, in that order; junction bases with no gene match: 3. DNA for the CDR3: TGTGCCAGCAGCCCCCAGGGGGATCAGCCCCAGCATTTT. Its translation: CASSPQGDQPQHF. The full variable domain, with the rest looked up from reference TRBV7-6 and TRBJ1-5, is GAGVSQSPRYKVTKRGQDVALRCDPISGHVSLYWYRQALGQGPEFLTYFNYEAQQDKSGLPNDRFSAERPEGSISTLTIQRTEQRDSAMYRCASSPQGDQPQHFGDGTRLSIL.

V is TRBV27 and J is TRBJ2-7; D perhaps matches TRBD1 (7 bases). Deletions cut 6 bases from V and 3 bases from J, with 18 bases between. CDR3 length: 15 amino acids. Per the germline V gene, CDR1 is MNHEY and CDR2 is SMNVEV (reference sequence). The CDR3 sequence: CASSSWGQGGYEQYF. For the CDR3, the DNA is TGTGCCAGCAGCTCATGGGGGCAGGGGGGCTACGAGCAGTACTTC.

The gene calls are TRBV7-9 and TRBJ2-7; 10 bases agree with TRBD1. The germline CDR1 and CDR2 sequences are SEHNR and FQNEAQ (reference sequence). J lost 11 bases, V lost 5 bases, and 9 bases had no gene match. The CDR3 runs to 13 residues. The CDR3 bases are TGTGCCAGCAGCGCACCTACAGGGACAGGGGAGTACTTC. This sequence encodes CASSAPTGTGEYF.

The V call is TRBV5-4, the J call TRBJ2-7, with D tentatively TRBD1 (6 bases). Between the trimmed V and J ends, which lost 4 bases and 4 bases, there was a span of 18 bases. From germline, CDR1 is SGHNT and CDR2 YYREEE (reference sequence). The CDR3 has 15 amino acids. CDR3 region: CASSPEQGMSYEQYF. CDR3 nucleotides: TGTGCCAGCAGCCCCGAGCAGGGGATGAGTTACGAGCAGTACTTC.

Here the CDR3 DNA reads TGTGCCAGCAGTTACTCGTACTGGGGGAGGGATGGCTACACCTTC. Translated: CASSYSYWGRDGYTF. The rearrangement uses TRBV6-5 and TRBJ1-2; D perhaps matches TRBD1 (5 bases). The CDR3 consists of 15 residues. Deletions cut 0 bases from V and 6 bases from J, with 14 bases between. Per germline, CDR1 MNHEY and CDR2 SVGAGI.

The chain combines TRBV5-1 with TRBJ1-2; D unclear. V lost 0 bases, J lost 2 bases, and 8 bases lay in between. Germline V gene data show CDR1 as SGHRS and CDR2 as YFSETQ. The CDR3 is made up of 14 amino acids. The CDR3 region is CASSLAPQNYGYTF. In DNA, the CDR3 is TGCGCCAGCAGCTTGGCTCCCCAGAACTATGGCTACACCTTC.

V gene TRBV10-3 combines with J gene TRBJ2-2; 9 nucleotides align to TRBD2. The CDR3 totals 18 residues. The germline gives CDR1 ENHRY, CDR2 SYGVKD. V gave up 4 bases and J gave up 2 bases; unmatched junction bases: 11. CDR3 DNA: TGTGCCATCAGTGTTAGTCGAGCGGGGGGTGCTAACACCGGGGAGCTGTTTTTT. It codes for CAISVSRAGGANTGELFF.

The CDR3 spells CASTRGSLGISAKNIQYF. Here the CDR3 DNA reads TGTGCCAGCACCCGGGGGAGTCTAGGGATTTCGGCCAAAAACATTCAGTACTTC. The chain has TRBV13 and TRBJ2-4; a weak D match, TRBD2 (6 bases). The CDR3 length is 18 residues. Germline loops: CDR1 PRHDT, CDR2 FYEKMQ (reference sequence). Trimming left V 7 bases short and J 1 base short, with 23 bases between.

The chain links TRBV6-5 to TRBJ1-4, with 7 bases aligning to TRBD1. The V gene's germline CDR1 is MNHEY and CDR2 SVGAGI. J lost 8 bases, V lost 0 bases, and 6 bases had no gene match. This CDR3 has 15 residues. CDR3 bases: TGTGCCAGCAGTTACTCGGCGAGGGGGCAAGAAAAACTGTTTTTT. Translation: CASSYSARGQEKLFF.

This chain uses TRBV6-1 with TRBJ1-5; D is ambiguous. Trimming took off 0 bases at V and 1 base at J, with 10 bases between the two ends. This CDR3 contains 16 residues. Looked up from germline, CDR1 is MNHNS and CDR2 is SASEGT. CDR3 protein: CASSEAGGNSNQPQHF. The DNA for the CDR3 is TGTGCCAGCAGTGAAGCAGGAGGGAACAGCAATCAGCCCCAGCATTTT.

The chain is built from TRBV25-1 and TRBJ2-3; TRBD2 aligns across 12 bases. CDR1 is MGHDK and CDR2 is SYGVNS in the germline V gene. The CDR3 sequence is 16 residues long. The V segment lost 5 bases and the J segment 1 base; nucleotides outside the gene matches: 4. For the CDR3, the DNA is TGTGCCAGCAGTAACCCTAGCGGGGGGGGCACAGATACGCAGTATTTT. Its protein product is CASSNPSGGGTDTQYF.

This sequence joins TRBV19 and TRBJ2-7, with D perhaps TRBD1 (6 bases). The CDR3 totals 12 residues. Germline lookup yields CDR1 LNHDA and CDR2 SQIVND (reference sequence). The V gene lost 10 bases and the J gene lost 2 bases, with 12 bases spanning the gap. The CDR3 spells CATQGTPYEQYF. Here the CDR3 DNA reads TGTGCCACGCAGGGGACCCCCTACGAGCAGTACTTC.